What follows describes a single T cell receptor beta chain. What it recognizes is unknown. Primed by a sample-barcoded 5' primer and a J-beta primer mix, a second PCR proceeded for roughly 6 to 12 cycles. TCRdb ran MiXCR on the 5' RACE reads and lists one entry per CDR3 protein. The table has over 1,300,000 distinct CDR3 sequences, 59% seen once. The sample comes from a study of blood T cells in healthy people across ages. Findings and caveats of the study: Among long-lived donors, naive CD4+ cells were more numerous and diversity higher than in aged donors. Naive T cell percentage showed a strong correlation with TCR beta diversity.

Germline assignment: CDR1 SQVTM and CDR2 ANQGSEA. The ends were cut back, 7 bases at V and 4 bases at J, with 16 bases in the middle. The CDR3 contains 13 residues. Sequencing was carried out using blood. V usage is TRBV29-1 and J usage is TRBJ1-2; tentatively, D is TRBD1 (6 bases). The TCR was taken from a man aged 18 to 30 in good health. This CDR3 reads CSAEGGRGYGYTF. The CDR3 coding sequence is TGCAGCGCAGAAGGAGGCAGGGGCTATGGCTACACCTTC.